The entry below gives a single T cell receptor (beta chain) sequence along with its context. The antigen remains undetermined. Looked up from germline, CDR1 is SGHNT and CDR2 is YYREEE (reference sequence). The CDR3 consists of 16 residues. V lost 0 bases to trimming and J lost 1 base, with 10 bases between them. This record comes from a study of T cell repertoires in cytomegalovirus infection. Study details: The public TCR beta signatures pointed to both CMV infection and matching HLA type. Study findings and constraints: HLA-C-restricted CMV clonotypes gave the most frequent clonotype in two of eight donors.

TCRdb re-called the reads through MiXCR, storing one row per CDR3 protein. This table has approximately 300,000 distinct CDR3 sequences, about 27% appearing once. This TCR came from a human donor in good health (CMV status not recorded). Some clones in this sample may be carry-over from other donors' samples. This sample comprised cultured PBMCs, obtained from culture after CMV antigen stimulation. The chain couples TRBV5-4 to TRBJ2-2; D possibly corresponds to TRBD1 (5 bases). The CDR3 spells CASSLGQLLNTGELFF. In DNA form, the CDR3 reads TGTGCCAGCAGCTTGGGACAGCTTCTGAACACCGGGGAGCTGTTTTTT.